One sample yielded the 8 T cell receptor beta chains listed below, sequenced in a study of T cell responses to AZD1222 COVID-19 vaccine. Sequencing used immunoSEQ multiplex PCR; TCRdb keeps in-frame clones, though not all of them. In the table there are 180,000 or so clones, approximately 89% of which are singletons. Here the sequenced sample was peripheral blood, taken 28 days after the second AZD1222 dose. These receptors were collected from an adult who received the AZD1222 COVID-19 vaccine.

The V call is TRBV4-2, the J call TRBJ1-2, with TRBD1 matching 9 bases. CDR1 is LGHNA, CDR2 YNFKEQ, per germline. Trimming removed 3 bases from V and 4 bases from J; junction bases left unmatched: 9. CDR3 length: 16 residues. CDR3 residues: CASSHAGTGNFYGYTF. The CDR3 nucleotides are TGTGCCAGCAGCCATGCCGGGACAGGGAATTTCTATGGCTACACCTTC.

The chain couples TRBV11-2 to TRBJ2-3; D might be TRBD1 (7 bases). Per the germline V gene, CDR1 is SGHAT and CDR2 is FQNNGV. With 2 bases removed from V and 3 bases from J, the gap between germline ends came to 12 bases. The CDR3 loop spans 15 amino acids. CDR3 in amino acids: CASSLRQGGTDTQYF. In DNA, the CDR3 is TGTGCCAGCAGCTTACGGCAGGGGGGTACAGATACGCAGTATTTT.

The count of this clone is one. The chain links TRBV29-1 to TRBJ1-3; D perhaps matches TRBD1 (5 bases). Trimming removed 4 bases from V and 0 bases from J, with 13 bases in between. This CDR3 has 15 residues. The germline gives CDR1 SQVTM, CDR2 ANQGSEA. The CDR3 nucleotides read TGCAGCGTTGTGGAGGGACCAAGCTCTGGAAACACCATATATTTT. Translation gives CSVVEGPSSGNTIYF.

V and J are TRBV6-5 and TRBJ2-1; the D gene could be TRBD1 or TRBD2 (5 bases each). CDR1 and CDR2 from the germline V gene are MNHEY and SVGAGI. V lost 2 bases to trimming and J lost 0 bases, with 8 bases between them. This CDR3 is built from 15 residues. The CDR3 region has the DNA TGTGCCAGCAGTTACGATGGGGGCTCCTACAATGAGCAGTTCTTC. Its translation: CASSYDGGSYNEQFF.

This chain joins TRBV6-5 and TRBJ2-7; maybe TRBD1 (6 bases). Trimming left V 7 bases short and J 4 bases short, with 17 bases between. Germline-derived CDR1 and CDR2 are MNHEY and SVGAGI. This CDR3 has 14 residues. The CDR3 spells CASNVRGRLYEQYF. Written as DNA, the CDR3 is TGTGCCAGCAACGTCAGGGGAAGACTTTACGAGCAGTACTTC.

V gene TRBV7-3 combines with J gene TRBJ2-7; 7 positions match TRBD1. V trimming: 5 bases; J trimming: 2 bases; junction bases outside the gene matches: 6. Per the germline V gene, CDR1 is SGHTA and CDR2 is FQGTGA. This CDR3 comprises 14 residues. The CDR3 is CASSATGIPYEQYF. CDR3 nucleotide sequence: TGTGCCAGCAGCGCGACAGGGATCCCCTACGAGCAGTACTTC.

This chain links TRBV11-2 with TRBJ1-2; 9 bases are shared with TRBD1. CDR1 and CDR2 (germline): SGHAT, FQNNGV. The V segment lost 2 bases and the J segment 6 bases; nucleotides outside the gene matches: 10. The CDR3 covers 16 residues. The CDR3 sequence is CASSLTWDRVSNGYTF. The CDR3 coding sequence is TGTGCCAGCAGCTTAACCTGGGACAGGGTATCAAATGGCTACACCTTC.

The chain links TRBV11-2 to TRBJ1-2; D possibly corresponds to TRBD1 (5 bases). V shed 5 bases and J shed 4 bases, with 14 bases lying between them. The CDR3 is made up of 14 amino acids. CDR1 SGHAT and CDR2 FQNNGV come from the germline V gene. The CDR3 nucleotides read TGTGCCAGCAGCCCGGGACCGCAAAGCTATGGCTACACCTTC. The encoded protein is CASSPGPQSYGYTF.